This T cell receptor (beta chain) was recorded in a study of Ad26.COV2.S vaccination and SARS-CoV-2 variants. Germline CDR1 and CDR2: KGHSH and LQKENI. V lost 3 bases to trimming and J lost 1 base, with 15 bases between them. This CDR3 has 16 residues. The treatment here: 15 to 20 received Ad26.COV2.S at low or high dose, single or two shots; 5 received placebo; per-sample allocation not given. At day 63 after the first vaccine or placebo injection, samples were drawn. Within Boston, the person who donated was an adult of 18-55 years. Concerning this clone itself: What it recognizes is unknown.

General observations from the study: TCR breadth and depth estimates may have understated total T cell responses. Participants in the vaccine arm had higher spike-specific TCR breadth; placebo recipients had lower. Participants given vaccine showed non-spike TCR breadth similar to that of placebo recipients.

This table comes from immunoSEQ multiplex PCR, and its TCRdb copy is limited to in-frame clones, with some not included. The sample holds 430,000 or so clones, around 90% seen once. The V call is TRBV18, the J call TRBJ1-1; no clear D. The receptor's source is a person between 18 and 65 years old who received the Ad26.COV2.S COVID-19 vaccine or a placebo. The source material was peripheral blood, sampled in a trial of Ad26.COV2.S vaccine versus placebo. DNA for the CDR3: TGTGCCAGCTCACCCATCTCAACGGGAGAGAACACTGAAGCTTTCTTT. It yields the protein CASSPISTGENTEAFF. Looking up the rest from reference TRBV18 and TRBJ1-1 gives the full variable domain: NAGVMQNPRHLVRRRGQEARLRCSPMKGHSHVYWYRQLPEEGLKFMVYLQKENIIDESGMPKERFSAEFPKEGPSILRIQQVVRGDSAAYFCASSPISTGENTEAFFGQGTRLTVV.